These 27 T cell receptor beta chains share one sample of origin, sequenced in a study of control samples from healthy donors and cancer patients. Assay: immunoSEQ multiplex PCR; the TCRdb copy retains only in-frame clones and omits some. The sample comprises about 140,000 clones, 75% to 95% of which are singletons, and around 7.3% rests with the top ten. The sequenced sample was blood. The source is a man aged 18 to 29 in good health.

V gene TRBV21-1 combines with J gene TRBJ2-7; the table's D call, TRBD1, was not checked against the DNA. TRBV21-1 is tagged as a pseudogene. The CDR3 is 17 residues long. The chain's CDR3 is CASSTPPPGQGPYEQYF. In nucleotides, the CDR3 is TGTGCCAGCAGCACCCCGCCACCGGGACAGGGTCCCTACGAGCAGTACTTC.

The gene calls are TRBV18 and TRBJ2-1; the D gene could be TRBD1 or TRBD2 (5 bases each). The CDR3 covers 14 residues. V was trimmed by 5 bases and J by 8 bases, leaving 16 bases between them. The germline V gene encodes CDR1 KGHSH and CDR2 LQKENI. CDR3 protein: CASSGDLGVDEQFF. CDR3 DNA sequence: TGTGCCAGCTCAGGGGACCTGGGAGTCGATGAGCAGTTCTTC.

The gene calls are TRBV2 and TRBJ2-3, with D perhaps TRBD2 (6 bases). Germline V gene data show CDR1 as SNHLY and CDR2 as FYNNEI. This CDR3 is 15 amino acids long. The V end lost 8 bases, the J end lost 0 bases, and 15 bases lay between the germline ends. The CDR3 reads CASAFRDWSTDTQYF. The CDR3 DNA reads TGTGCCAGCGCATTCCGGGACTGGAGCACAGATACGCAGTATTTT. Combining the CDR3 with reference TRBV2 and TRBJ2-3 gives the whole variable domain EPEVTQTPSHQVTQMGQEVILRCVPISNHLYFYWYRQILGQKVEFLVSFYNNEISEKSEIFDDQFSVERPDGSNFTLKIRSTKLEDSAMYFCASAFRDWSTDTQYFGPGTRLTVL.

V usage is TRBV19 and J usage is TRBJ1-4; D uncertain. CDR3 length: 12 amino acids. CDR1 and CDR2 from the germline V gene are LNHDA and SQIVND (reference sequence). V shed 8 bases and J shed 2 bases, with 6 bases lying between them. CDR3 loop: CASGRTNEKLFF. CDR3 bases: TGTGCCAGTGGGAGGACTAATGAAAAACTGTTTTTT.

The chain carries TRBV9 and TRBJ2-2; 7 nucleotides align to TRBD2. V was pared by 3 bases and J by 6 bases, with 11 bases of the junction left unmatched. In germline, CDR1 is SGDLS, CDR2 YYNGEE. CDR3 length: 16 residues. CDR3 protein: CASSGGVGEGAGELFF. In DNA form, the CDR3 reads TGTGCCAGCAGCGGCGGCGTGGGGGAGGGAGCCGGGGAGCTGTTTTTT.

This clone was recorded once. The genes are TRBV4-1 and TRBJ1-6; D perhaps matches TRBD1 (6 bases). Germline V CDR1 and CDR2: MGHRA, YSYEKL. The ends were cut back, 6 bases at V and 1 base at J, with 10 bases in the middle. This CDR3 region has 15 residues. CDR3 in amino acids: CASSTGSSYNSPLHF. The CDR3 DNA reads TGCGCCAGCAGTACAGGGAGTTCCTATAATTCACCCCTCCACTTT.

J is TRBJ2-3 and V is TRBV19; D remains unclear. The CDR3 is 13 amino acids. V was trimmed by 1 base and J by 3 bases, leaving 5 bases between them. Germline V gives CDR1 LNHDA, CDR2 SQIVND (reference sequence). The CDR3 DNA is TGTGCCAGTAGTATAGCGGTTACAGATACGCAGTATTTT. Amino acids: CASSIAVTDTQYF.

CDR3 DNA: TGTGCCTGGAGTACGAAACAGGGGGCAAGGGGAAACACCATATATTTT. Encoded protein: CAWSTKQGARGNTIYF. The V and J genes are TRBV30 and TRBJ1-3; TRBD1 matches at 9 bases. J lost 4 bases, V lost 2 bases, and 9 bases had no gene match. CDR1 is GTSNPN, CDR2 SVGIG, per germline (reference sequence). The CDR3 spans 16 residues. The whole variable domain, remainder taken from reference TRBV30 and TRBJ1-3, is SQTIHQWPATLVQPVGSPLSLECTVEGTSNPNLYWYRQAAGRGLQLLFYSVGIGQISSEVPQNLSASRPQDRQFILSSKKLLLSDSGFYLCAWSTKQGARGNTIYFGEGSWLTVV.

The CDR3 nucleotides are TGTGCCAGCAGCCCAAGGACTAGCGGGGGGGCCACAGATACGCAGTATTTT. Amino acids: CASSPRTSGGATDTQYF. The chain has TRBV4-2 and TRBJ2-3; 15 bases are a match to TRBD2. CDR3 size: 17 residues. Trimming took 4 bases from V and 2 from J; bases not matched to a gene: 4. Germline V gene sequence: CDR1 LGHNA, CDR2 YNFKEQ.

In this sample, this clone turned up once. The chain has TRBV4-1 and TRBJ1-4; D not resolved. This CDR3 has 15 residues. Trimming cost V 1 base and J 6 bases, with 12 bases left between them. The germline CDR1 and CDR2 sequences are MGHRA and YSYEKL. The CDR3 coding sequence is TGCGCCAGCAGCCAAGTGGGGTACGGGGATGAAAAACTGTTTTTT. This gives the protein CASSQVGYGDEKLFF.

The V gene is TRBV5-1, the J gene TRBJ1-1, with D perhaps TRBD1 (6 bases). V lost 1 base to trimming and J lost 1 base, with 8 bases between them. This CDR3 comprises 14 residues. CDR1 and CDR2 from the germline V gene are SGHRS and YFSETQ. In DNA, the CDR3 is TGCGCCAGCAGCTTGTTAGGGGGGAACACTGAAGCTTTCTTT. It codes for CASSLLGGNTEAFF.

With respect to this clone: The sample contains more than one DNA sequence encoding this CDR3. This chain uses TRBV3-1 (or the pseudogene TRBV3-2) with TRBJ1-2; weak D call: TRBD1 (6 bases). This CDR3 has 14 amino acids. Trimming removed 1 base at V and 1 base at J, with 7 bases between. Germline lookup yields CDR1 LGHDT and CDR2 YNNKEL (reference sequence). The CDR3 coding sequence is TGTGCCAGCAGCCAAGGGACAGTTAACTATGGCTACACCTTC. It codes for CASSQGTVNYGYTF.

J is TRBJ1-1 and V is TRBV6-5, with D perhaps matching TRBD1 (5 bases). The CDR3 runs to 14 residues. With 5 bases removed from V and 0 bases from J, the gap between germline ends came to 10 bases. Germline CDR1 MNHEY, CDR2 SVGAGI. The CDR3 spells CASSIRALNTEAFF. The DNA of the CDR3 is TGTGCCAGCAGTATCAGGGCGTTGAACACTGAAGCTTTCTTT.

The chain combines TRBV5-4 with TRBJ2-7, with 8 bases aligning to TRBD1. CDR1 and CDR2 from the germline V gene are SGHNT and YYREEE (reference sequence). V shed 5 bases, J shed 3 bases, and the junction held 7 bases outside the gene matches. This CDR3 has 14 residues. The CDR3 DNA is TGTGCCAGCAGTTTTCGACAGGGGTTCTACGAGCAGTACTTC. Protein product: CASSFRQGFYEQYF.

This clone was detected only once. The V and J genes are TRBV6-5 and TRBJ2-7, with 10 bases that match TRBD2. V shed 6 bases, J shed 4 bases, and the junction held 6 bases outside the gene matches. Germline V gives CDR1 MNHEY, CDR2 SVGAGI. The CDR3 spans 14 residues. The DNA for the CDR3 is TGTGCCAGCAGCTTTAGCGGGGGGCCATACGAGCAGTACTTC. Amino acids: CASSFSGGPYEQYF.

The chain has TRBV7-3 and TRBJ2-5; 7 bases agree with TRBD1. V gave up 6 bases and J gave up 3 bases; unmatched junction bases: 7. Germline V gene lookup returns CDR1 SGHTA and CDR2 FQGTGA. This CDR3 comprises 14 residues. This CDR3 is CASSQLGTEETQYF. The CDR3 bases are TGTGCCAGCAGTCAACTTGGGACAGAAGAGACCCAGTACTTC.

V gene TRBV4-1 combines with J gene TRBJ1-4; D ambiguous. The germline gives CDR1 MGHRA, CDR2 YSYEKL. The V and J ends lost 2 bases and 15 bases respectively, with 10 bases between them. This CDR3 has 11 amino acids. As DNA, the CDR3 is TGCGCCAGCAGCCAATACCCGGTGGTGTTTTTT. Encoded protein: CASSQYPVVFF.

The chain carries TRBV5-1 and TRBJ2-7; D unclear. This CDR3 has 14 residues. V was cut by 0 bases and J by 2 bases, with 9 bases left in between. The germline V gene has CDR1 SGHRS and CDR2 YFSETQ. The CDR3 is CASSLDVGTYEQYF. The CDR3, as DNA: TGCGCCAGCAGCTTGGATGTCGGAACCTACGAGCAGTACTTC.

V and J are TRBV29-1 and TRBJ2-2; D unclear. Germline CDR1 is SQVTM and CDR2 is ANQGSEA. The CDR3 totals 14 residues. Trimming shortened V by 3 bases and J by 1 base, and 9 bases separated the two germline ends. The CDR3 loop reads CSVDGNRNTGELFF. The CDR3 nucleotides read TGCAGCGTTGATGGGAACAGGAACACCGGGGAGCTGTTTTTT.

The V call is TRBV4-1, the J call TRBJ1-1; D gene ambiguous. V lost 8 bases, J lost 0 bases, and 10 bases lay in between. The CDR3 spans 13 residues. Per the germline V gene, CDR1 is MGHRA and CDR2 is YSYEKL. The chain's CDR3 is CASSDSMNTEAFF. CDR3 sequence (DNA): TGCGCCAGCTCCGATTCCATGAACACTGAAGCTTTCTTT.

V and J are TRBV9 and TRBJ2-3, with 7 positions matching TRBD2. CDR1 is SGDLS and CDR2 is YYNGEE in the germline V gene. V lost 5 bases and J lost 2; bases outside the gene matches: 11. The length of the CDR3 is 16 residues. The CDR3: CASSGRGGDPTDTQYF. Here the CDR3 DNA reads TGTGCCAGCAGTGGGCGGGGAGGGGACCCCACAGATACGCAGTATTTT.

The V call is TRBV12-3 or TRBV12-4, the J call TRBJ2-7; D call uncertain. This CDR3 is 12 amino acids long. V was cut by 5 bases and J by 6 bases, with 11 bases left in between. The CDR3 region is CASSQLAFEQYF. The CDR3 nucleotides read TGTGCCAGCAGTCAACTTGCCTTCGAGCAGTACTTC.

A few counts support this clone. The chain joins TRBV27 to TRBJ2-7, with D perhaps matching TRBD1 (5 bases). This CDR3 region has 14 residues. The germline V gene encodes CDR1 MNHEY and CDR2 SMNVEV (reference sequence). Trimming left V 7 bases short and J 0 bases short, with 13 bases between. CDR3 bases: TGTGCCAGCAAGGGGCAGTTAAGCTCCTACGAGCAGTACTTC. It translates to CASKGQLSSYEQYF.

Only one count was recorded for this clone. This chain links TRBV7-9 with TRBJ2-3; TRBD1 might be the D (6 bases). Germline V gene lookup returns CDR1 SEHNR and CDR2 FQNEAQ (reference sequence). The CDR3 length is 17 residues. Trimming removed 5 bases from V and 5 bases from J, with 23 bases in between. The CDR3 here is CASSHAYATGDGDTQYF. CDR3 bases: TGTGCCAGCAGCCACGCTTACGCGACAGGAGATGGAGATACGCAGTATTTT.

The chain uses TRBV11-2 and TRBJ1-6; unclear D gene. The CDR3 sequence is 13 residues long. Trimming took 1 base from V and 9 from J, leaving 7 bases between them. Per the germline V gene, CDR1 is SGHAT and CDR2 is FQNNGV. As DNA, the CDR3 is TGTGCCAGCAGCTTAGTTACATCTTCACCCCTCCACTTT. This sequence encodes CASSLVTSSPLHF.

The V gene is TRBV19, the J gene TRBJ1-1; no clear D gene. The V gene's germline CDR1 is LNHDA and CDR2 SQIVND (reference sequence). This CDR3 has 13 residues. V gave up 8 bases and J gave up 8 bases, with 18 bases separating them. As DNA, the CDR3 is TGTGCCAGTTACAAAGACCCAATCGGGGAAGCTTTCTTT. Residues: CASYKDPIGEAFF. The full variable domain, in which reference TRBV19 and TRBJ1-1 provide the parts outside the CDR3, is DGGITQSPKYLFRKEGQNVTLSCEQNLNHDAMYWYRQDPGQGLRLIYYSQIVNDFQKGDIAEGYSVSREKKESFPLTVTSAQKNPTAFYLCASYKDPIGEAFFGQGTRLTVV.

The V and J genes are TRBV3-1 (or the pseudogene TRBV3-2) and TRBJ2-7, with D maybe TRBD2 (6 bases). Looked up from germline, CDR1 is LGHDT and CDR2 is YNNKEL (reference sequence). The CDR3 is made up of 13 amino acids. V dropped 1 base and J dropped 6 bases, with 10 bases sitting between them. The CDR3 DNA is TGTGCCAGCAGCCAAGGGAGGGTTAGCGAGCAGTACTTC. Encoded protein: CASSQGRVSEQYF.